This is a list of T cell receptor beta chains from one sample in a study of CD8 T cells in ankylosing spondylitis. TCRdb fed the 5' RACE reads into MiXCR, producing one record per CDR3 protein. This sample yields roughly 490,000 distinct CDR3 sequences, of which roughly 5.3% are seen a single time; under 4.5% belongs to the top ten. Input material: blood, either unsorted or a sorted T cell fraction (not recorded which). All receptors derive from a male donor with ankylosing spondylitis. Each CDR3 is given with its conserved first and last residue. A D gene is named only where the DNA matches it firmly. Size values are once, few and many counts, or a class for expanded clones, and some rows have none.

d_call: NA
clone_size: many
j_call: TRBJ2-7
v_call: TRBV7-2
cdr3_length: 15
cdr3_nt: TGTGCCAGCAGCTTATTCGCAGGAAGCTCCTACGAGCAGTACTTC
cdr3_aa: CASSLFAGSSYEQYF

d_call: TRBD2
clone_size: many
j_call: TRBJ2-1
v_call: TRBV20-1
cdr3_length: 12
cdr3_nt: TGCAGTGCTAGTTTAGCGGGTATAGAGCAGTTCTTC
cdr3_aa: CSASLAGIEQFF

d_call: NA
clone_size: few
j_call: TRBJ2-1
v_call: TRBV5-1
cdr3_length: 14
cdr3_nt: TGCGCCAGCACCCTCGGACACTCGTCAAATGAGCAGTTCTTC
cdr3_aa: CASTLGHSSNEQFF

d_call: NA
clone_size: many
j_call: TRBJ2-7
v_call: TRBV12-3/TRBV12-4
cdr3_length: 14
cdr3_nt: TGTGCCAGCAGTTTTTTAGACTCCGTTTTCGAGCAGTACTTC
cdr3_aa: CASSFLDSVFEQYF

d_call: TRBD1
clone_size: many
j_call: TRBJ2-7
v_call: TRBV5-1
cdr3_length: 15
cdr3_nt: TGCGCCAGCTCCCCCTCCTCCGGGACAGCCTACGAGCAGTACTTC
cdr3_aa: CASSPSSGTAYEQYF

d_call: NA
clone_size: many
j_call: TRBJ2-3
v_call: TRBV6-5
cdr3_length: 14
cdr3_nt: TGTGCCAGCAGTTACTCGACAAGGACAGATACGCAGTATTTT
cdr3_aa: CASSYSTRTDTQYF

d_call: TRBD2
clone_size: many
j_call: TRBJ2-5
v_call: TRBV20-1
cdr3_length: 15
cdr3_nt: TGCAGTGCTAGTACTAGCGGGAGGGCCGAAGAGACCCAGTACTTC
cdr3_aa: CSASTSGRAEETQYF

d_call: NA
clone_size: many
j_call: TRBJ1-4
v_call: TRBV29-1
cdr3_length: 14
cdr3_nt: TGCAGCGCCGGAGACCCGGCTACTAATGAAAAACTGTTTTTT
cdr3_aa: CSAGDPATNEKLFF

d_call: TRBD1
clone_size: many
j_call: TRBJ1-1
v_call: TRBV4-3
cdr3_length: 16
cdr3_nt: TGCGCCAGCAGCCAAGAGTCAGGGGGCGACTACACTGAAGCTTTCTTT
cdr3_aa: CASSQESGGDYTEAFF

d_call: NA
clone_size: many
j_call: TRBJ2-5
v_call: TRBV7-7
cdr3_length: 14
cdr3_nt: TGTGCTAGCAGCTTAGGTGGCTACCGAGAGACCCAGTACTTC
cdr3_aa: CASSLGGYRETQYF

d_call: NA
clone_size: many
j_call: TRBJ2-3
v_call: TRBV6-1
cdr3_length: 17
cdr3_nt: TGTGCCAGCACCCTCAGGGGCCCACTAGCCGGCTACGGTACGCAGTATTTT
cdr3_aa: CASTLRGPLAGYGTQYF

d_call: NA
clone_size: NA
j_call: TRBJ1-1
v_call: TRBV20-1
cdr3_length: 13
cdr3_nt: TGCAGTGCTGCTAACGCGGTGAGAACTGAAGCTTTCTTT
cdr3_aa: CSAANAVRTEAFF

d_call: TRBD1
clone_size: many
j_call: TRBJ2-7
v_call: TRBV10-3
cdr3_length: 13
cdr3_nt: TGTGCCATCAGGGGGACAGGGGGCAACGAGCAGTACTTC
cdr3_aa: CAIRGTGGNEQYF

d_call: TRBD1
clone_size: many
j_call: TRBJ2-3
v_call: TRBV25-1
cdr3_length: 17
cdr3_nt: TGTGCCAGCAGTGAATCGGGACAGGTGATCCTCGAAGATACGCAGTATTTT
cdr3_aa: CASSESGQVILEDTQYF

d_call: TRBD1
clone_size: many
j_call: TRBJ2-3
v_call: TRBV6-1
cdr3_length: 14
cdr3_nt: TGTGCCAGCAGCCCTAGTGGGACAGAGGATACGCAGTATTTT
cdr3_aa: CASSPSGTEDTQYF

d_call: NA
clone_size: many
j_call: TRBJ2-2
v_call: TRBV24-1
cdr3_length: 14
cdr3_nt: TGTGCCACCAGTGAATTCCCGAACACCGGGGAGCTGTTTTTT
cdr3_aa: CATSEFPNTGELFF

d_call: NA
clone_size: NA
j_call: TRBJ1-6
v_call: TRBV20-1
cdr3_length: 14
cdr3_nt: TGCAGTGCTAGCATCAACAGGGCAAATTCACCCCTCCACTTT
cdr3_aa: CSASINRANSPLHF

d_call: NA
clone_size: many
j_call: TRBJ2-6
v_call: TRBV5-1
cdr3_length: 19
cdr3_nt: TGCGCCAGCAGCAAATCGCTCGACAGCGGAGTCTCTGGGGCCAACGTCCTGACTTTC
cdr3_aa: CASSKSLDSGVSGANVLTF

d_call: NA
clone_size: many
j_call: TRBJ1-1
v_call: TRBV5-1
cdr3_length: 13
cdr3_nt: TGCGCCAGCAGCGGACATCCGAACACTGAAGCTTTCTTT
cdr3_aa: CASSGHPNTEAFF

d_call: NA
clone_size: many
j_call: TRBJ2-3
v_call: TRBV6-1
cdr3_length: 14
cdr3_nt: TGTGCCAGCAGTGAAGCAAGGATACAGGTTACGCAGTATTTT
cdr3_aa: CASSEARIQVTQYF

d_call: NA
clone_size: NA
j_call: TRBJ1-2
v_call: TRBV7-9
cdr3_length: 16
cdr3_nt: TGTGCCAGCAGCTTATATTCGCGGCAGCTTAACTATGGCTACACCTTC
cdr3_aa: CASSLYSRQLNYGYTF

d_call: NA
clone_size: many
j_call: TRBJ1-2
v_call: TRBV20-1
cdr3_length: 13
cdr3_nt: TGCAGTGCTGACGAGGGGGAGAACTATGGCTACACCTTC
cdr3_aa: CSADEGENYGYTF

d_call: NA
clone_size: many
j_call: TRBJ2-7
v_call: TRBV4-2
cdr3_length: 15
cdr3_nt: TGTGCCAGCAGCTTTGATACAGGAAACTCCTACGAGCAGTACTTC
cdr3_aa: CASSFDTGNSYEQYF

d_call: NA
clone_size: many
j_call: TRBJ1-6
v_call: TRBV20-1
cdr3_length: 14
cdr3_nt: TGCAGTGCTAGAGATCGCAGGTGGAATTCACCCCTCCACTTT
cdr3_aa: CSARDRRWNSPLHF

d_call: NA
clone_size: many
j_call: TRBJ2-7
v_call: TRBV10-3
cdr3_length: 14
cdr3_nt: TGTGCCATCAGTGGGCGGGAAGGGGCCTACGAGCAGTACTTC
cdr3_aa: CAISGREGAYEQYF

d_call: NA
clone_size: many
j_call: TRBJ1-6
v_call: TRBV6-2/TRBV6-3
cdr3_length: 11
cdr3_nt: TGTGCCAGCAGTTCTGATTCACCCCTCCACTTT
cdr3_aa: CASSSDSPLHF

d_call: NA
clone_size: many
j_call: TRBJ1-1
v_call: TRBV7-2
cdr3_length: 13
cdr3_nt: TGTGCCAGCAGCGTAAGCAGGCTTGCTGAAGCTTTCTTT
cdr3_aa: CASSVSRLAEAFF

d_call: NA
clone_size: few
j_call: TRBJ2-5
v_call: TRBV7-2
cdr3_length: 14
cdr3_nt: TGTGCCAGCAGCTTAGGTGCGACTTGGGAGACCCAGTACTTC
cdr3_aa: CASSLGATWETQYF

d_call: NA
clone_size: many
j_call: TRBJ1-2
v_call: TRBV5-5
cdr3_length: 14
cdr3_nt: TGTGCCAGCAGTCCATCGGGAGTAAACTATGGCTACACCTTC
cdr3_aa: CASSPSGVNYGYTF

d_call: TRBD1
clone_size: NA
j_call: TRBJ1-2
v_call: TRBV4-3
cdr3_length: 18
cdr3_nt: TGCGCCAGCAGCCCCTCGAGGGGAGGTGGACAGGGAAACTATGGCTACACCTTC
cdr3_aa: CASSPSRGGGQGNYGYTF

d_call: NA
clone_size: many
j_call: TRBJ2-6
v_call: TRBV6-2/TRBV6-3
cdr3_length: 17
cdr3_nt: TGTGCCAGCAGTTCGGGACCACCTGCCGGAGGGGCCAACGTCCTGACTTTC
cdr3_aa: CASSSGPPAGGANVLTF

d_call: NA
clone_size: NA
j_call: TRBJ2-5
v_call: TRBV20-1
cdr3_length: 13
cdr3_nt: TGCAGTGTCTATAGCGTAGGGGCGGAGACCCAGTACTTC
cdr3_aa: CSVYSVGAETQYF

d_call: TRBD1
clone_size: many
j_call: TRBJ2-6
v_call: TRBV29-1
cdr3_length: 14
cdr3_nt: TGCAGCGTTCGGCAGGGGGTTGGGGCCAACGTCCTGACTTTC
cdr3_aa: CSVRQGVGANVLTF

d_call: NA
clone_size: many
j_call: TRBJ1-2
v_call: TRBV6-5
cdr3_length: 12
cdr3_nt: TGTGCCAGCAGCAGAGGGGGGTATGGCTACACCTTC
cdr3_aa: CASSRGGYGYTF

d_call: NA
clone_size: many
j_call: TRBJ2-7
v_call: TRBV7-9
cdr3_length: 12
cdr3_nt: TGTGCCAGCAGCATGACTGCCTACGAGCAGTACTTC
cdr3_aa: CASSMTAYEQYF

d_call: NA
clone_size: many
j_call: TRBJ2-3
v_call: TRBV29-1
cdr3_length: 13
cdr3_nt: TGCAGCGCCGAGGCAGGGAGTATGGGTACGCAGTATTTT
cdr3_aa: CSAEAGSMGTQYF